Sequencing of this TCR beta chain was carried out in a study of spatial heterogeneity in lung cancer. On the study more broadly: The cohort: 65 to 80 early-stage, untreated non-small cell lung cancer patients. In the raw reads, each unique TCR and UMI combination was present more than ten times on average.

This clonotype was seen many times. A single record per CDR3 protein comes from TCRdb applying MiXCR to the 5' RACE reads. The repertoire holds some 46,000 distinct CDR3 sequences, with about 12% as singletons. The time point: blood at routine non-recurrence follow-up after resection. Germline CDR1 DFQATT, CDR2 SNEGSKA (reference sequence). This CDR3 is 13 amino acids long. V lost 3 bases and J lost 2, with 11 bases in between. The sequence came from a male donor with early-stage non-small cell lung cancer. This material consisted of PBMCs, taken at follow-up. The V call is TRBV20-1, the J call TRBJ2-7; unclear D gene. CDR3: CSARIENTYEQYF. The CDR3 DNA is TGCAGTGCTAGGATAGAGAATACCTACGAGCAGTACTTC.